A selection of T cell receptor beta chains follows, all from one sample in a study of T-cell reconstitution after alpha-beta-depleted transplantation in children. TCRdb processed the PCR reads anew with MiXCR; each CDR3 protein has one entry. The table shows a few hundred thousand distinct CDR3 sequences, with under 13% occurring only once. The material was PBMCs from the stem cell graft donor, obtained from the stem cell graft. The receptors originated from a human donor who donated a stem cell graft to a child with acute lymphoblastic leukemia. The CDR3 runs from the conserved cysteine through the conserved F or W. The D gene is left open where the match is weak. The listing skips clone size in some rows; elsewhere it reads once, few, many or a size class.

v_call: TRBV11-2; clone_size: few; d_call: TRBD2; j_call: TRBJ2-1; cdr3_nt: TGTGCCAGCAGCCCCCAATCCGGGACTAGTGACTACAATGAGCAGTTCTTC; cdr3_aa: CASSPQSGTSDYNEQFF
v_call: TRBV4-2; clone_size: -; d_call: -; j_call: TRBJ2-2; cdr3_nt: TGTGCCAGCAGCCACCCGGGCCGAGACACCGGGGAGCTGTTTTTT; cdr3_aa: CASSHPGRDTGELFF
v_call: TRBV10-3; clone_size: many; d_call: -; j_call: TRBJ2-3; cdr3_nt: TGTGCCACAAGTGGGGTCACAGATACGCAGTATTTT; cdr3_aa: CATSGVTDTQYF
v_call: TRBV9; clone_size: -; d_call: -; j_call: TRBJ2-7; cdr3_nt: TGTGCCAGCAGCCCTATGTTTGGCGGGGAAACCTACGAGCAGTACTTC; cdr3_aa: CASSPMFGGETYEQYF
v_call: TRBV5-1; clone_size: -; d_call: -; j_call: TRBJ1-4; cdr3_nt: TGCGCCAGCAGCTCGGCGACAGGACCGAATGAAAAACTGTTTTTT; cdr3_aa: CASSSATGPNEKLFF
v_call: TRBV10-2; clone_size: -; d_call: -; j_call: TRBJ2-5; cdr3_nt: TGCGCCAGCAGTGAACAGGAGATCCAAGAGACCCAGTACTTC; cdr3_aa: CASSEQEIQETQYF
v_call: TRBV7-9; clone_size: few; d_call: -; j_call: TRBJ2-1; cdr3_nt: TGTGCCACCTCGGACTCGAGGCCATACAATGAGCAGTTCTTC; cdr3_aa: CATSDSRPYNEQFF
v_call: TRBV11-2; clone_size: few; d_call: -; j_call: TRBJ2-7; cdr3_nt: TGTGCCAGCAGTCCATTAAGTCTGAGACTCGTAACCAACTACGAGCAGTACTTC; cdr3_aa: CASSPLSLRLVTNYEQYF
v_call: TRBV20-1; clone_size: many; d_call: -; j_call: TRBJ2-5; cdr3_nt: TGCAGTGCTAGAGATACAGGGCCAAACCAAGAGACCCAGTACTTC; cdr3_aa: CSARDTGPNQETQYF
v_call: TRBV5-1; clone_size: -; d_call: TRBD1; j_call: TRBJ2-1; cdr3_nt: TGCGCCAGCAGCTTGGGGACAGGGGGCGGCTACAATGAGCAGTTCTTC; cdr3_aa: CASSLGTGGGYNEQFF
v_call: TRBV12-3/TRBV12-4; clone_size: few; d_call: -; j_call: TRBJ2-1; cdr3_nt: TGTGCCAGCAATCAAGGCTCCTACAATGAGCAGTTCTTC; cdr3_aa: CASNQGSYNEQFF
v_call: TRBV10-3; clone_size: few; d_call: TRBD2; j_call: TRBJ2-7; cdr3_nt: TGTGCCATCAGTTCCGCCGGGACTAGCGGGATCTACGAGCAGTACTTC; cdr3_aa: CAISSAGTSGIYEQYF
v_call: TRBV4-1; clone_size: -; d_call: -; j_call: TRBJ2-2; cdr3_nt: TGCGCCAGCAGGGACCCCCTCGGGGAGCTGTTTTTT; cdr3_aa: CASRDPLGELFF
v_call: TRBV5-1; clone_size: few; d_call: TRBD1; j_call: TRBJ1-1; cdr3_nt: TGCGCCAGCAGCGGGGACAGGAACACTGAAGCTTTCTTT; cdr3_aa: CASSGDRNTEAFF
v_call: TRBV12-3/TRBV12-4; clone_size: few; d_call: -; j_call: TRBJ1-2; cdr3_nt: TGTGCCACCATGGGTTTTCAACCACGACAGGAACGTGACTATGGCTACACCTTC; cdr3_aa: CATMGFQPRQERDYGYTF
v_call: TRBV5-1; clone_size: -; d_call: -; j_call: TRBJ2-1; cdr3_nt: TGCGCCAGCGCAAGCGGGCCCTATGAGCAGTTCTTC; cdr3_aa: CASASGPYEQFF
v_call: TRBV10-3; clone_size: -; d_call: TRBD2; j_call: TRBJ2-7; cdr3_nt: TGTGCCATCAGTCTAGGACGAGCGGGATCGCGGTCCTACGAGCAGTACTTC; cdr3_aa: CAISLGRAGSRSYEQYF
v_call: TRBV6-1; clone_size: few; d_call: TRBD1; j_call: TRBJ2-5; cdr3_nt: TGTGCCAGCAGACCCATGACAGGGGCCCGACGAGAGACCCAGTACTTC; cdr3_aa: CASRPMTGARRETQYF
v_call: TRBV5-1; clone_size: -; d_call: TRBD2; j_call: TRBJ2-3; cdr3_nt: TGCGCCAGCAGCTTACGACTAGGACTAGCATCTAGCACAGATACGCAGTATTTT; cdr3_aa: CASSLRLGLASSTDTQYF
v_call: TRBV9; clone_size: many; d_call: -; j_call: TRBJ2-1; cdr3_nt: TGTGCCAGCAGCGTAACGACAAGCTCCTACAATGAGCAGTTCTTC; cdr3_aa: CASSVTTSSYNEQFF
v_call: TRBV29-1; clone_size: few; d_call: -; j_call: TRBJ2-2; cdr3_nt: TGCAGCGTTGATCTTCCAGGGATGACCGGGGAGCTGTTTTTT; cdr3_aa: CSVDLPGMTGELFF
v_call: TRBV28; clone_size: -; d_call: TRBD1; j_call: TRBJ2-5; cdr3_nt: TGTGCCAGCAGTTTTCGCCGCGACAGGGGATGGGAGACCCAGTACTTC; cdr3_aa: CASSFRRDRGWETQYF
v_call: TRBV7-9; clone_size: few; d_call: -; j_call: TRBJ2-1; cdr3_nt: TGTGCCAGCTGGGATACCTACTCCTACAATGAGCAGTTCTTC; cdr3_aa: CASWDTYSYNEQFF
v_call: TRBV15; clone_size: -; d_call: -; j_call: TRBJ1-1; cdr3_nt: TGTGCCACCAGCAGAGGATCGTCAGGGATCATGAACACTGAAGCTTTCTTT; cdr3_aa: CATSRGSSGIMNTEAFF
v_call: TRBV12-3/TRBV12-4; clone_size: -; d_call: TRBD1; j_call: TRBJ1-2; cdr3_nt: TGTGCCAGCAGTCGAAGGGGACAGGGCCTCCTCTATGGCTACACCTTC; cdr3_aa: CASSRRGQGLLYGYTF
v_call: TRBV27; clone_size: few; d_call: TRBD1; j_call: TRBJ1-1; cdr3_nt: TGTGCCAGCAGTTACAACAGGGGTGAAGAAGCTTTCTTT; cdr3_aa: CASSYNRGEEAFF
v_call: TRBV20-1; clone_size: many; d_call: -; j_call: TRBJ2-3; cdr3_nt: TGCAGTGCTAGAGCGGCAGGGGTGACAGATACGCAGTATTTT; cdr3_aa: CSARAAGVTDTQYF
v_call: TRBV12-3/TRBV12-4; clone_size: few; d_call: TRBD2; j_call: TRBJ2-3; cdr3_nt: TGTGCTTCGGAAACCGGGACTAGCGTCACAGATACGCAGTATTTT; cdr3_aa: CASETGTSVTDTQYF
v_call: TRBV2; clone_size: few; d_call: TRBD2; j_call: TRBJ2-1; cdr3_nt: TGTGCCAGCAGTCAACTAGCGGAGTCCTACAATGAGCAGTTCTTC; cdr3_aa: CASSQLAESYNEQFF
v_call: TRBV7-8; clone_size: many; d_call: -; j_call: TRBJ2-5; cdr3_nt: TGTGCCAGCAGCTTATCCGCCAGGACATCAGAGACCCAGTACTTC; cdr3_aa: CASSLSARTSETQYF
v_call: TRBV28; clone_size: many; d_call: -; j_call: TRBJ2-2; cdr3_nt: TGTGCCAGCAGTTTCTCCCGCACCGGGGAGCTGTTTTTT; cdr3_aa: CASSFSRTGELFF